These 31 T cell receptor beta chains share one sample of origin, sequenced in a study of blood T cell repertoires in COVID-19. The repertoire was sequenced with immunoSEQ multiplex PCR; TCRdb's copy has only in-frame clones and lacks some. The sample carries roughly 42,000 clones, approximately 85% recorded once. The sequenced sample consisted of peripheral blood. The receptors stem from a human donor in a cohort sampled during active COVID-19.

The genes are TRBV19 and TRBJ1-4; TRBD1 is a possible D gene (5 bases). Trimming took off 6 bases at V and 8 bases at J, with 10 bases between the two ends. This CDR3 comprises 12 residues. Germline-derived CDR1 and CDR2 are LNHDA and SQIVND (reference sequence). CDR3 nucleotides: TGTGCCAGTAGCCCCAGGGTCGAAAAACTGTTTTTT. Its protein product is CASSPRVEKLFF.

V and J are TRBV2 and TRBJ1-2; 10 bases are shared with TRBD1. The CDR3 covers 15 residues. CDR1 and CDR2 (germline): SNHLY, FYNNEI. The V and J ends lost 3 bases and 8 bases, in that order; junction bases with no gene match: 9. The DNA for the CDR3 is TGTGCCAGCAGTGACTCGACAGGGGGCAAGTGGGGCTACACCTTC. Translating gives CASSDSTGGKWGYTF.

The chain recombines TRBV9 with TRBJ2-7, with a weak D call TRBD1 (6 bases). V was clipped by 0 bases and J by 3 bases, with 13 bases between them. Germline loops: CDR1 SGDLS, CDR2 YYNGEE. The CDR3 length is 15 residues. CDR3 residues: CASSVGPQGGYEQYF. DNA for the CDR3: TGTGCCAGCAGCGTAGGGCCCCAAGGGGGCTACGAGCAGTACTTC.

The chain joins TRBV5-1 to TRBJ1-2; the match to TRBD1 covers 10 bases. Germline values: CDR1 SGHRS, CDR2 YFSETQ. There are 15 residues in the CDR3. V trimming: 4 bases; J trimming: 4 bases; junction bases outside the gene matches: 7. The CDR3 spells CASSVGQGLGYGYTF. DNA of the CDR3: TGCGCCAGCAGCGTGGGACAGGGGCTGGGCTATGGCTACACCTTC.

The chain combines TRBV2 with TRBJ1-3, with 8 bases aligning to TRBD1. Germline loops: CDR1 SNHLY, CDR2 FYNNEI. The CDR3 runs 13 residues. The V and J ends lost 8 bases and 10 bases, in that order; junction bases with no gene match: 10. The DNA of the CDR3 is TGTGCCAGCGGGGAAGACAGGGGCTCTACCATATATTTT. It codes for CASGEDRGSTIYF.

The CDR3 DNA is TGCAGCGTTGAGGAGGGGGCAGAGTCCTACGAGCAGTACTTC. Translated: CSVEEGAESYEQYF. This chain links TRBV29-1 with TRBJ2-7; possible D gene TRBD1, 7 bases. The CDR3 has 14 amino acids. V dropped 3 bases and J dropped 1 base, with 13 bases sitting between them. Germline assignment: CDR1 SQVTM and CDR2 ANQGSEA.

J is TRBJ1-1 and V is TRBV28, with D perhaps TRBD1 (6 bases). V shed 3 bases and J shed 5 bases, with 10 bases lying between them. Germline V gene lookup returns CDR1 MDHEN and CDR2 SYDVKM. The CDR3 spans 13 residues. This CDR3 is CASSLGGRTEAFF. DNA for the CDR3: TGTGCCAGCAGTTTGGGGGGGCGGACTGAAGCTTTCTTT.

This clone was seen just once. The rearrangement links TRBV2 to TRBJ2-3, with 12 bases lining up with TRBD2. The germline CDR1 and CDR2 sequences are SNHLY and FYNNEI. The CDR3 totals 16 residues. With V trimmed by 6 bases and J by 1 base, 5 bases remained unmatched. CDR3 coding DNA: TGTGCCAGCAGGGAGACTAGCGGGGGACGCACAGATACGCAGTATTTT. This gives the protein CASRETSGGRTDTQYF. Full variable domain (outside the CDR3, taken from reference TRBV2 and TRBJ2-3): EPEVTQTPSHQVTQMGQEVILRCVPISNHLYFYWYRQILGQKVEFLVSFYNNEISEKSEIFDDQFSVERPDGSNFTLKIRSTKLEDSAMYFCASRETSGGRTDTQYFGPGTRLTVL.

The chain employs TRBV7-6 and TRBJ2-1, with TRBD2 as a possible D gene (5 bases). V was trimmed by 2 bases and J by 0 bases, leaving 17 bases between them. Germline V gene data show CDR1 as SGHVS and CDR2 as FNYEAQ. This CDR3 spans 18 amino acids. CDR3 DNA: TGTGCCAGCAGCTTACTGCCCCCTCCGGGGAACTCCTACAATGAGCAGTTCTTC. As protein: CASSLLPPPGNSYNEQFF.

CDR3 sequence: CASSVGGRSNQPQHF. Written as DNA, the CDR3 is TGTGCCAGCAGCGTAGGAGGAAGGAGCAATCAGCCCCAGCATTTT. The chain employs TRBV9 and TRBJ1-5; D unresolved. The germline V and J ends were trimmed by 0 bases and 1 base, with 8 bases remaining between them. CDR3 length: 15 amino acids. Germline V CDR1 and CDR2: SGDLS, YYNGEE.

This chain joins TRBV27 and TRBJ1-6; D gene unclear. The CDR3 has 13 residues. Trimming took off 3 bases at V and 6 bases at J, with 6 bases between the two ends. Germline-derived CDR1 and CDR2 are MNHEY and SMNVEV (reference sequence). CDR3 sequence reads: CASSFLSNSPLHF. The CDR3, as DNA: TGTGCCAGCAGTTTCCTTTCTAATTCACCCCTCCACTTT.

This clone appeared once. J is TRBJ1-2 and V is TRBV28, with TRBD1 identical over 7 bases. J lost 8 bases, V lost 2 bases, and 8 bases had no gene match. The CDR3 is 14 residues long. Germline CDR1 and CDR2: MDHEN and SYDVKM. Written as DNA, the CDR3 is TGTGCCAGCAGTTTACGGAACAGGGGTAACGGCTACACCTTC. Protein: CASSLRNRGNGYTF.

To note about this clone: This CDR3 is also generated by other DNA sequences in the sample. This sequence joins TRBV12-3 or TRBV12-4 and TRBJ1-1; unclear D gene. The CDR3 is made up of 13 amino acids. Deletions cut 1 base from V and 4 bases from J, with 7 bases between. The CDR3 bases are TGTGCCAGCAGTTTAGGAGCGGGCACTGAAGCTTTCTTT. This translates into CASSLGAGTEAFF.

The rearrangement joins TRBV27 to TRBJ1-4; a possible D gene is TRBD1 (5 bases). Germline CDR1 reads MNHEY; CDR2 reads SMNVEV (reference sequence). CDR3 length: 14 residues. Trimming left V 5 bases short and J 6 bases short, with 13 bases between. Here the CDR3 reads CASSTTGSHEKLFF. Written as DNA, the CDR3 is TGTGCCAGCAGTACCACAGGCAGTCATGAAAAACTGTTTTTT.

The rearrangement uses TRBV19 and TRBJ1-1, with D uncertain. Germline CDR1 is LNHDA and CDR2 is SQIVND (reference sequence). The CDR3 covers 14 residues. V lost 1 base, J lost 5 bases, and 11 bases lay in between. This chain's CDR3 is CASSIAQTGTEAFF. CDR3 DNA: TGTGCCAGTAGTATAGCCCAGACTGGGACTGAAGCTTTCTTT.

This clone is a singleton in its sample. The chain couples TRBV4-2 to TRBJ2-1; TRBD2 is a possible D gene (6 bases). In germline, CDR1 is LGHNA, CDR2 YNFKEQ. The CDR3 is 15 amino acids. V was cut by 3 bases and J by 7 bases, with 16 bases left in between. Here the CDR3 reads CASSQGTSPGNEQFF. The CDR3 DNA reads TGTGCCAGCAGCCAGGGGACTTCCCCTGGGAATGAGCAGTTCTTC.

CDR3 amino acids: CASTYTWPPRLAGTDTQYF. CDR3 bases: TGCGCCAGCACGTATACTTGGCCCCCGAGACTAGCGGGCACAGATACGCAGTATTTT. This chain connects TRBV5-1 to TRBJ2-3; 9 bases fit TRBD2. The CDR3 sequence is 19 residues long. Unmatched junction bases numbered 18, after V lost 6 bases and J lost 1 base. Germline CDR1 is SGHRS and CDR2 is YFSETQ.

This clone was seen a single time. This chain joins TRBV11-1 and TRBJ2-7; 7 bases align to TRBD1. The germline gives CDR1 SGHAT, CDR2 FQDESV (reference sequence). Unmatched junction bases numbered 7, after V lost 4 bases and J lost 1 base. The CDR3 has 15 residues. The CDR3 coding sequence is TGTGCCAGCAGCTCCGTAAAGGGACAGTCCTACGAGCAGTACTTC. It encodes CASSSVKGQSYEQYF. Full variable domain (rest looked up from reference TRBV11-1 and TRBJ2-7): EAEVAQSPRYKITEKSQAVAFWCDPISGHATLYWYRQILGQGPELLVQFQDESVVDDSQLPKDRFSAERLKGVDSTLKIQPAELGDSAMYLCASSSVKGQSYEQYFGPGTRLTVT.

The chain is built from TRBV30 and TRBJ1-5; TRBD1 matches 8 bases. The J segment lost 6 bases and the V segment lost 4 bases, leaving 8 bases of the junction unmatched. The germline gives CDR1 GTSNPN, CDR2 SVGIG (reference sequence). The CDR3 runs to 14 residues. CDR3 coding DNA: TGTGCCTGGAAGGGAACAGGGGGGGGTCAGCCCCAGCATTTT. Translating it yields CAWKGTGGGQPQHF.

This chain links TRBV4-2 with TRBJ2-7; 8 bases align to TRBD2. There are 16 residues in the CDR3. The trim removed 4 bases at V and 1 base at J, leaving 9 bases unmatched. Per germline, CDR1 LGHNA and CDR2 YNFKEQ. The chain's CDR3 is CASSRGDTSGSYEQYF. CDR3 DNA sequence: TGTGCCAGCAGCCGAGGCGACACTAGCGGATCCTACGAGCAGTACTTC.

The chain links TRBV7-6 to TRBJ1-1, with D possibly matching TRBD1 (5 bases). Trimming stripped 1 base from V and 5 bases from J, with 14 bases between. CDR1 is SGHVS, CDR2 FNYEAQ, per germline. The CDR3 covers 15 residues. CDR3 sequence: CASSLERAGRTEAFF. In DNA form, the CDR3 reads TGTGCCAGCAGCTTAGAGAGGGCAGGGAGGACTGAAGCTTTCTTT.

This chain joins TRBV28 and TRBJ2-1; weak D call: TRBD2 (6 bases). Germline CDR1 is MDHEN and CDR2 is SYDVKM. V gave up 7 bases and J gave up 14 bases, with 18 bases separating them. The length of the CDR3 is 12 residues. The CDR3 region has the DNA TGTGCCAGCACGATAAGGGCGGGGACGGAGTTCTTC. It specifies CASTIRAGTEFF.

In this sample, this clone turned up a few times. The chain recombines TRBV7-8 with TRBJ2-7, with D hard to call. This CDR3 contains 15 residues. The germline gives CDR1 SGHVS, CDR2 FQNEAQ. V lost 1 base, J lost 5 bases, and 15 bases lay in between. The CDR3, as DNA: TGTGCCAGCAGCTTAGATGGCAGATCCCTGGACGAGCAGTACTTC. Protein: CASSLDGRSLDEQYF.

The chain joins TRBV25-1 to TRBJ2-6; D gene ambiguous. Germline CDR1 is MGHDK and CDR2 is SYGVNS. Trimming took 5 bases from V and 4 from J, leaving 6 bases between them. The CDR3 contains 13 residues. The CDR3 DNA follows: TGTGCCAGCAGTCCAACAGGGGCCAACGTCCTGACTTTC. It is translated as CASSPTGANVLTF.

The rearrangement joins TRBV3-1 (or the pseudogene TRBV3-2) to TRBJ2-1; TRBD2 is a possible D gene (5 bases). The V end was cut by 1 base, the J end by 7 bases, with 11 bases between. The CDR3 covers 14 residues. Germline V gives CDR1 LGHDT, CDR2 YNNKEL (reference sequence). This CDR3 is CASSQGPRENEQFF. In nucleotides, the CDR3 is TGTGCCAGCAGCCAAGGACCGAGGGAGAATGAGCAGTTCTTC.

The CDR3 sequence is CASTPNGGAAYEQYF. The CDR3 nucleotides read TGTGCCAGCACTCCCAACGGGGGGGCAGCTTACGAGCAGTACTTC. The chain joins TRBV6-5 to TRBJ2-7; 8 nucleotides align to TRBD2. The CDR3 runs to 15 residues. Unmatched junction bases numbered 12, after V lost 7 bases and J lost 4 bases. In germline, CDR1 is MNHEY, CDR2 SVGAGI.

The gene calls are TRBV5-5 and TRBJ1-2; 10 bases match TRBD1. Germline CDR1 SGHKS, CDR2 YYEKEE (reference sequence). V shed 6 bases, J shed 8 bases, and the junction held 13 bases outside the gene matches. The CDR3 extends over 15 amino acids. CDR3 loop: CASNSGPETGGGYTF. In nucleotides, the CDR3 is TGTGCCAGCAACTCGGGCCCTGAGACAGGGGGCGGCTACACCTTC.

This clone has just a few counts. The chain combines TRBV4-3 with TRBJ2-3; maybe TRBD2 (5 bases). V shed 1 base and J shed 0 bases, with 8 bases lying between them. This CDR3 is built from 15 residues. In germline, CDR1 is LGHNA, CDR2 YSLEER. CDR3 coding DNA: TGCGCCAGCAGCCAAGGGACTCTTAGCACAGATACGCAGTATTTT. Translated, it gives CASSQGTLSTDTQYF.

The chain uses TRBV7-7 and TRBJ2-3, with 8 bases aligning to TRBD2. Germline V lookup: CDR1 SSHAT, CDR2 FNYEAQ (reference sequence). The CDR3 contains 16 residues. J gave up 2 bases and V 1 base, and 5 bases lay outside the gene matches. CDR3 coding DNA: TGTGCCAGCAGCTTAGTACCGGGGGGGGACACAGATACGCAGTATTTT. Protein sequence: CASSLVPGGDTDTQYF. Supplemented by reference TRBV7-7 and TRBJ2-3, the full variable domain reads GAGVSQSPRYKVTKRGQDVTLRCDPISSHATLYWYQQALGQGPEFLTYFNYEAQPDKSGLPSDRFSAERPEGSISTLTIQRTEQRDSAMYRCASSLVPGGDTDTQYFGPGTRLTVL.

For the CDR3, the DNA is TGCAGCGCGTATTCGGACAGAGGGGAAAAACTGTTTTTT. Translated: CSAYSDRGEKLFF. The chain carries TRBV29-1 and TRBJ1-4; D is perhaps TRBD1 (6 bases). The CDR3 length is 13 residues. Germline CDR1 is SQVTM and CDR2 is ANQGSEA. Deletions cut 7 bases from V and 8 bases from J, with 17 bases between.

This chain joins TRBV6-5 and TRBJ1-3; no firm D call. The ends were cut back, 7 bases at V and 0 bases at J, with 13 bases in the middle. The CDR3 is 15 amino acids. Germline V lookup: CDR1 MNHEY, CDR2 SVGAGI. The CDR3 nucleotides are TGTGCCAGCACCTTACAGTTTTTCTCTGGAAACACCATATATTTT. Amino acids: CASTLQFFSGNTIYF.